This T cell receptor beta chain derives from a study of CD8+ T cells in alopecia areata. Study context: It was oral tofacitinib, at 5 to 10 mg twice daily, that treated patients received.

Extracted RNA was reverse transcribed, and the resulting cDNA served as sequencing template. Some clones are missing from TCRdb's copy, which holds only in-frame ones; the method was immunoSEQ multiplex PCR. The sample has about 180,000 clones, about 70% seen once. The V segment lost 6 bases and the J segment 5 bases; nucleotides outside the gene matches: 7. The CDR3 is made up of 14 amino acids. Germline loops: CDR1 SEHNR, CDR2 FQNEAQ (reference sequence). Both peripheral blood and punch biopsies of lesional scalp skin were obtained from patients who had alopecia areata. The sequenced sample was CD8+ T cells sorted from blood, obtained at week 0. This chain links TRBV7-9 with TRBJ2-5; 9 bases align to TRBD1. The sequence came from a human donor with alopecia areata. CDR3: CASRLGQGRETQYF. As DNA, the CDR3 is TGTGCCAGCAGGCTGGGACAGGGTAGGGAGACCCAGTACTTC.